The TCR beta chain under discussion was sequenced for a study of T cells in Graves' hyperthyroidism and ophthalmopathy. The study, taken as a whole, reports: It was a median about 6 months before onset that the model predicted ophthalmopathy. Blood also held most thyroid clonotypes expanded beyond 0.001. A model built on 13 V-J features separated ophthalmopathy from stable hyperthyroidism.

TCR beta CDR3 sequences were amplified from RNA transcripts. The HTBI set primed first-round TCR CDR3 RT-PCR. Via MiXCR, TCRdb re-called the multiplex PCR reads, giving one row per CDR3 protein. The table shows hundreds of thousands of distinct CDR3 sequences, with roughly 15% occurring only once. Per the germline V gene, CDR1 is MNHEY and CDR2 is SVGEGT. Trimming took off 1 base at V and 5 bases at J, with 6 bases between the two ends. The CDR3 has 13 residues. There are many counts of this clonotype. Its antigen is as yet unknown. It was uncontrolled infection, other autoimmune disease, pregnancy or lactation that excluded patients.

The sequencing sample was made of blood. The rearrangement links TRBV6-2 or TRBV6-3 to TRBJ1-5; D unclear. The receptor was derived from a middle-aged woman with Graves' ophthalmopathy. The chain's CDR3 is CASSYYLDQPQHF. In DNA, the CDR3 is TGTGCCAGCAGTTACTATTTGGATCAGCCCCAGCATTTT.